The 21 T cell receptor beta chains reported below all come from one sample, sequenced in a study of shared clonotypes between healthy human individuals. Only in-frame clones appear in the TCRdb table, and some are missing; sequencing was by immunoSEQ multiplex PCR. The sample lists over 2 million clones; about 95% were seen once. Naive CD8 isolation took CD45RO-negative cells positively selected for CCR7 and excluded terminally differentiated effector memory CD45RA+ cells. Sequenced sample: naive CD8+ T cells sorted from blood. The receptors here all came from a man aged 18 to 29 in good health.

V gene TRBV9 combines with J gene TRBJ2-3, with D tentatively TRBD2 (5 bases). The CDR3 has 15 residues. Per the germline V gene, CDR1 is SGDLS and CDR2 is YYNGEE. V lost 0 bases to trimming and J lost 1 base, with 9 bases between them. This CDR3 reads CASSVGTFGTDTQYF. The CDR3 DNA reads TGTGCCAGCAGCGTAGGGACTTTCGGCACAGATACGCAGTATTTT.

The chain links TRBV6-5 to TRBJ1-5; 7 nucleotides align to TRBD1. V gave up 2 bases and J gave up 4 bases; unmatched junction bases: 2. The CDR3 extends over 14 amino acids. Germline V gene sequence: CDR1 MNHEY, CDR2 SVGAGI. The CDR3 coding sequence is TGTGCCAGCAGTTACGACAGGGCTAATCAGCCCCAGCATTTT. Translation gives CASSYDRANQPQHF.

A note on this clone: Additional DNA sequences in this sample encode the identical CDR3. This rearrangement joins TRBV10-1 to TRBJ1-1; D unclear. The CDR3 runs to 12 residues. Germline CDR1 and CDR2: WNHNN and SYGVQD (reference sequence). Trimming took off 0 bases at V and 2 bases at J, with 1 base between the two ends. The CDR3 protein is CASSESNTEAFF. CDR3 nucleotide sequence: TGCGCCAGCAGTGAGTCAAACACTGAAGCTTTCTTT.

J is TRBJ2-7 and V is TRBV5-8; no clear D gene. The CDR3 runs to 14 residues. Germline assignment: CDR1 SGHTS and CDR2 YDEGEE. V lost 1 base and J lost 3, with 11 bases in between. The CDR3, as DNA: TGTGCCAGCAGCTTGTTCCCACAGAACTACGAGCAGTACTTC. Translation gives CASSLFPQNYEQYF.

V and J are TRBV9 and TRBJ2-7; TRBD2 agrees at 10 bases. This CDR3 is 15 amino acids long. From germline, CDR1 is SGDLS and CDR2 YYNGEE. V dropped 2 bases and J dropped 2; count of bases not matched to a gene: 4. This chain's CDR3 is CASSVTGTSAYEQYF. CDR3 nucleotide sequence: TGTGCCAGCAGCGTTACCGGGACTAGCGCCTACGAGCAGTACTTC. The full variable domain, with the rest looked up from reference TRBV9 and TRBJ2-7, is DSGVTQTPKHLITATGQRVTLRCSPRSGDLSVYWYQQSLDQGLQFLIQYYNGEERAKGNILERFSAQQFPDLHSELNLSSLELGDSALYFCASSVTGTSAYEQYFGPGTRLTVT.

The gene calls are TRBV5-4 and TRBJ2-5, with D perhaps TRBD2 (6 bases). The CDR3 covers 15 residues. Trimming removed 4 bases at V and 5 bases at J, with 18 bases between. Germline V CDR1 and CDR2: SGHNT, YYREEE (reference sequence). CDR3 in DNA: TGTGCCAGCAGCCCCGGGACTCTGGGGGGTGAGACCCAGTACTTC. Protein: CASSPGTLGGETQYF.

The J gene is TRBJ1-6, the V gene TRBV9, with D uncertain. V was shortened by 0 bases and J by 6 bases, with 7 bases between the two germline ends. Germline values: CDR1 SGDLS, CDR2 YYNGEE. The CDR3 runs to 14 residues. As DNA, the CDR3 is TGTGCCAGCAGCGTAGGCGGTACTAATTCACCCCTCCACTTT. Its protein product is CASSVGGTNSPLHF.

V gene TRBV7-2 combines with J gene TRBJ1-1; the D gene is possibly TRBD1 (6 bases). The CDR3 spans 14 residues. Trimming took off 3 bases at V and 7 bases at J, with 15 bases between the two ends. The germline V gene encodes CDR1 SGHTA and CDR2 FQGNSA. Written as DNA, the CDR3 is TGTGCCAGCAGCTTTGGGGGCGGGACATATGAAGCTTTCTTT. As protein: CASSFGGGTYEAFF.

V is TRBV13 and J is TRBJ2-1, with D perhaps assigned TRBD1 or TRBD2 (5 bases each). Trimming stripped 5 bases from V and 7 bases from J, with 18 bases between. This CDR3 is built from 15 residues. CDR1 is PRHDT and CDR2 is FYEKMQ in the germline V gene (reference sequence). CDR3 bases: TGTGCCAGCAGCCTCACCCGGGACGGCCAAAATGAGCAGTTCTTC. Translated, it gives CASSLTRDGQNEQFF.

This chain links TRBV28 with TRBJ2-7; 7 bases map to TRBD1. The CDR3 is made up of 15 amino acids. Germline V gives CDR1 MDHEN, CDR2 SYDVKM. V dropped 5 bases and J dropped 4; count of bases not matched to a gene: 11. Here the CDR3 DNA reads TGTGCCAGCAGTCCCCGGGACAGCTTTCGGTACGAGCAGTACTTC. Translating gives CASSPRDSFRYEQYF.

The rearrangement uses TRBV4-1 and TRBJ2-5, with D maybe TRBD2 (5 bases). Germline CDR1 reads MGHRA; CDR2 reads YSYEKL. The CDR3 spans 17 residues. Trimming took 0 bases from V and 5 from J, leaving 19 bases between them. DNA for the CDR3: TGCGCCAGCAGCCAAGACAGTAATTCGAGGGTTGCCGAGACCCAGTACTTC. Translated: CASSQDSNSRVAETQYF.

This clone appeared once. V is TRBV19 and J is TRBJ2-6; D could derive from TRBD1 or TRBD2 (6 bases each). Germline CDR1 reads LNHDA; CDR2 reads SQIVND (reference sequence). With 7 bases removed from V and 2 bases from J, the gap between germline ends came to 15 bases. The CDR3 has 16 residues. CDR3 sequence reads: CASTPVGGAGANVLTF. The DNA for the CDR3 is TGTGCCAGTACCCCGGTCGGGGGCGCTGGGGCCAACGTCCTGACTTTC.

The J gene is TRBJ2-4, the V gene TRBV9; a possible D gene is TRBD2 (6 bases). Germline lookup yields CDR1 SGDLS and CDR2 YYNGEE. V was pared by 4 bases and J by 8 bases, with 13 bases between. The CDR3 is 13 amino acids. The DNA of the CDR3 is TGTGCCAGCAGCCTGGACTGGGGGGACATTCAGTACTTC. Translation: CASSLDWGDIQYF.

A note on this clone: The sample contains more than one DNA sequence encoding this CDR3. The chain uses TRBV27 and TRBJ1-1, with a possible D match to TRBD1 (5 bases). The CDR3 sequence is 13 residues long. V was pared by 3 bases and J by 1 base, with 6 bases between. Per germline, CDR1 MNHEY and CDR2 SMNVEV (reference sequence). CDR3 DNA: TGTGCCAGCAGTTTTACAGGGAACACTGAAGCTTTCTTT. Its translation is CASSFTGNTEAFF.

This chain connects TRBV29-1 to TRBJ2-7, with 8 nucleotides matching TRBD1. The CDR3 sequence is 13 residues long. Germline loops: CDR1 SQVTM, CDR2 ANQGSEA. Trimming at V came to 6 bases and at J to 2 bases, leaving 6 bases not matched to a gene. The CDR3 sequence is CSVTTGVTYEQYF. CDR3 DNA sequence: TGCAGCGTCACGACAGGGGTGACCTACGAGCAGTACTTC.

The rearrangement uses TRBV29-1 and TRBJ2-1; no reliable D call. From germline, CDR1 is SQVTM and CDR2 ANQGSEA. The CDR3 is 10 residues long. The ends were cut back, 7 bases at V and 3 bases at J, with 4 bases in the middle. The CDR3 sequence: CSASYNEQFF. DNA of the CDR3: TGCAGCGCCAGCTACAATGAGCAGTTCTTC.

The chain recombines TRBV19 with TRBJ2-1, with D possibly TRBD2 on 6 matching bases. This CDR3 has 13 residues. Trimming shortened V by 5 bases and J by 8 bases, and 13 bases separated the two germline ends. Germline loops: CDR1 LNHDA, CDR2 SQIVND (reference sequence). CDR3 nucleotides: TGTGCCAGTAGTGCTCGCGGAGGGGATGAGCAGTTCTTC. The encoded protein is CASSARGGDEQFF.

This rearrangement joins TRBV9 to TRBJ1-4; D ambiguous. The CDR3 totals 13 residues. The V gene lost 3 bases and the J gene lost 2 bases, with 5 bases spanning the gap. Germline-derived CDR1 and CDR2 are SGDLS and YYNGEE. CDR3 protein: CASSGGTNEKLFF. The CDR3 nucleotides are TGTGCCAGCAGCGGTGGTACTAATGAAAAACTGTTTTTT.

This chain uses TRBV4-1 with TRBJ2-7; D gene ambiguous. Between the trimmed V and J ends, which lost 0 bases and 1 base, there was a span of 16 bases. Germline-derived CDR1 and CDR2 are MGHRA and YSYEKL. This CDR3 spans 17 amino acids. The CDR3, as DNA: TGCGCCAGCAGCCAAGATCCGGGTTTTATTGGGTCCTACGAGCAGTACTTC. It translates to CASSQDPGFIGSYEQYF.

This clone was seen only a few times. Other DNA sequences in the same sample also yield this CDR3. This chain's CDR3 is CSVGGLNYGYTF. CDR3 in DNA: TGCAGCGTAGGAGGGCTTAACTATGGCTACACCTTC. J is TRBJ1-2 and V is TRBV29-1; D gene uncertain. The germline V gene encodes CDR1 SQVTM and CDR2 ANQGSEA. V was cut by 6 bases and J by 1 base, with 9 bases left in between. There are 12 residues in the CDR3.

With respect to this clone: The identical CDR3 is also encoded by other nucleotide sequences in the sample. This chain uses TRBV11-2 with TRBJ2-7, with 8 bases that match TRBD2. After removal of 5 bases from V and 4 bases from J, the junction contained 4 bases not matched to a gene. Germline CDR1 and CDR2: SGHAT and FQNNGV. This CDR3 has 13 amino acids. CDR3 residues: CASSPGGSYEQYF. The DNA for the CDR3 is TGTGCCAGCAGCCCGGGGGGGTCGTACGAGCAGTACTTC.